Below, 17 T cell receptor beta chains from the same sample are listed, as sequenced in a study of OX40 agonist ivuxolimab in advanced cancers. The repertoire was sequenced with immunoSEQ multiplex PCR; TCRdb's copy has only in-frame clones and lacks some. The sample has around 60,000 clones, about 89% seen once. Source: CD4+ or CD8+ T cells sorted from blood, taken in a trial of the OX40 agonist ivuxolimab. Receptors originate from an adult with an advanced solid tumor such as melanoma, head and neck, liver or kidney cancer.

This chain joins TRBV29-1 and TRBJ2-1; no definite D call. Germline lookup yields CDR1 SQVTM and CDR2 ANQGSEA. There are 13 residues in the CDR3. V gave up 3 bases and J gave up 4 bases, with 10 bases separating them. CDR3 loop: CSVEHIEYNEQFF. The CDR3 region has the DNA TGCAGCGTTGAGCACATTGAATACAATGAGCAGTTCTTC.

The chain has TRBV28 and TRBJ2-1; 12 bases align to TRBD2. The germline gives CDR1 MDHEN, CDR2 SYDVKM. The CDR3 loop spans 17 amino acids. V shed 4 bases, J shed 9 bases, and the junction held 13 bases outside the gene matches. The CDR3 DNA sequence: TGTGCCAGCAGTTCTCCCGCGACTAGCGGGGGAACGGGTGAGCAGTTCTTC. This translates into CASSSPATSGGTGEQFF.

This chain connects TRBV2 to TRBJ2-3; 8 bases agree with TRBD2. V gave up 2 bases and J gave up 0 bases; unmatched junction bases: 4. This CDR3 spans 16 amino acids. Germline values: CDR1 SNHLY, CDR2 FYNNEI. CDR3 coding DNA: TGTGCCAGCAGTGAAACGGCTAGCGGGAGCACAGATACGCAGTATTTT. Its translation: CASSETASGSTDTQYF.

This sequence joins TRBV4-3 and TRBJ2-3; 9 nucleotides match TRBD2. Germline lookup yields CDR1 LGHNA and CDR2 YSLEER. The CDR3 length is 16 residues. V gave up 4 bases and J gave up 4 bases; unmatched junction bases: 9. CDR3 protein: CASSLEAGGPADTQYF. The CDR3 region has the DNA TGCGCCAGCAGCCTCGAGGCGGGGGGGCCTGCAGATACGCAGTATTTT.

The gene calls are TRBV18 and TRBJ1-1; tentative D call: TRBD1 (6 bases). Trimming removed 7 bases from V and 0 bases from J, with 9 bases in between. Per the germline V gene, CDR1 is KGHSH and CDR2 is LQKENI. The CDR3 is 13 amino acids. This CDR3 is CASLTGLNTEAFF. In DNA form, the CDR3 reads TGTGCCAGCTTGACAGGCCTGAACACTGAAGCTTTCTTT.

The CDR3 DNA reads TGCGCCAGCAAACAGGGAGGGGAAGCTTTCTTT. Translated, it gives CASKQGGEAFF. V and J are TRBV10-2 and TRBJ1-1; tentatively, D is TRBD1 (6 bases). This CDR3 is built from 11 residues. V was trimmed by 7 bases and J by 8 bases, leaving 11 bases between them. Germline values: CDR1 WSHSY, CDR2 SAAADI.

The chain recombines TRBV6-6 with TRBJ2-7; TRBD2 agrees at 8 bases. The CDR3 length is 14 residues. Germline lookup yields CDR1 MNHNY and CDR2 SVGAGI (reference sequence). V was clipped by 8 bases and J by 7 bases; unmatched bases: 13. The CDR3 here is CASSTGGSKREQYF. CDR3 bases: TGTGCCAGCTCCACGGGGGGGAGCAAAAGGGAGCAGTACTTC.

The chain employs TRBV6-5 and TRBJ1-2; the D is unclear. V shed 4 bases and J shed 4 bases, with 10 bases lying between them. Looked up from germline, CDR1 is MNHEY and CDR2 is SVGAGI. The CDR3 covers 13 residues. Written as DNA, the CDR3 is TGTGCCAGCAGTTCCCACTTGGGCTATGGCTACACCTTC. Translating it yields CASSSHLGYGYTF.

CDR3 protein: CAWSRTGGTDTQYF. The CDR3 bases are TGTGCCTGGAGCAGGACAGGGGGGACAGATACGCAGTATTTT. This chain uses TRBV30 with TRBJ2-3; 10 bases match TRBD1. This CDR3 is built from 14 residues. Germline V gene data show CDR1 as GTSNPN and CDR2 as SVGIG (reference sequence). J was trimmed by 3 bases and V by 3 bases; bases with no gene match: 3.

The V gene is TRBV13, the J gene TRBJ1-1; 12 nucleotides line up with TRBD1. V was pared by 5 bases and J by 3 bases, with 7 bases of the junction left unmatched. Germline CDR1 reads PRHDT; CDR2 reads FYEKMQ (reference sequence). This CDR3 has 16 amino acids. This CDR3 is CASSPPGQGADTEAFF. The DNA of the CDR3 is TGTGCCAGCAGCCCTCCGGGACAGGGGGCGGACACTGAAGCTTTCTTT. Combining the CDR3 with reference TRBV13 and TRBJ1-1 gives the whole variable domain AAGVIQSPRHLIKEKRETATLKCYPIPRHDTVYWYQQGPGQDPQFLISFYEKMQSDKGSIPDRFSAQQFSDYHSELNMSSLELGDSALYFCASSPPGQGADTEAFFGQGTRLTVV.

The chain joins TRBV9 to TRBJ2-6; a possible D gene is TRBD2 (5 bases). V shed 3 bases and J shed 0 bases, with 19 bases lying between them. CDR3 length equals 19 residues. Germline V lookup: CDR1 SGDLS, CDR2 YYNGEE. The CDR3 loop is CASSGGGRGRNSGANVLTF. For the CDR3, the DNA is TGTGCCAGCAGCGGCGGTGGGAGAGGACGGAACTCTGGGGCCAACGTCCTGACTTTC.

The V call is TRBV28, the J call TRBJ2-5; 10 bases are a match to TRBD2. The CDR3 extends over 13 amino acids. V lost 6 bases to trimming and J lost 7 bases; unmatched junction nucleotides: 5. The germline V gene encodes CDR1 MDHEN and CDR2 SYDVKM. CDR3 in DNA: TGTGCCAGCAGGACTAGCGGGCCCCCGACCCAGTACTTC. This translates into CASRTSGPPTQYF. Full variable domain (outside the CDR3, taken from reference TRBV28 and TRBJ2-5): DVKVTQSSRYLVKRTGEKVFLECVQDMDHENMFWYRQDPGLGLRLIYFSYDVKMKEKGDIPEGYSVSREKKERFSLILESASTNQTSMYLCASRTSGPPTQYFGPGTRLLVL.

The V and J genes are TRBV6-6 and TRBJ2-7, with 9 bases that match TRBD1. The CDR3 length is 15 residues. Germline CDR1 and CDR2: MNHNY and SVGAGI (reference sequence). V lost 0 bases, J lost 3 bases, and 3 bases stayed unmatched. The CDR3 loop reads CASSYSGQGSYEQYF. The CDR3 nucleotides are TGTGCCAGCAGTTACTCTGGACAGGGGAGCTACGAGCAGTACTTC.

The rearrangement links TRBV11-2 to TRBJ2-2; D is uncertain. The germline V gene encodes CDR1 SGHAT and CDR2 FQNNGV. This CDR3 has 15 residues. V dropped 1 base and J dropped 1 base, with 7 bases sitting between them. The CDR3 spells CASSLGGGNTGELFF. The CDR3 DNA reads TGTGCCAGCAGCTTAGGTGGTGGGAACACCGGGGAGCTGTTTTTT.

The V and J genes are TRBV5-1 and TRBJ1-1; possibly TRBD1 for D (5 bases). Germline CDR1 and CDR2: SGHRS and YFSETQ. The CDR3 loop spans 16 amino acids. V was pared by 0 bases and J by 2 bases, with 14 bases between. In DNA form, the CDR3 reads TGCGCCAGCAGCTTGGTATACGCCAGGGTTAACACTGAAGCTTTCTTT. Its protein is CASSLVYARVNTEAFF.

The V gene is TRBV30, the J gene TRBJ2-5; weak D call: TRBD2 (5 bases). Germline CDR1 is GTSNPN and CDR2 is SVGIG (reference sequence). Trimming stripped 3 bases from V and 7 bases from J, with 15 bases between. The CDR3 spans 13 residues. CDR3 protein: CAWSPARGRTQYF. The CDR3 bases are TGTGCCTGGAGCCCTGCCCGAGGGCGGACCCAGTACTTC.

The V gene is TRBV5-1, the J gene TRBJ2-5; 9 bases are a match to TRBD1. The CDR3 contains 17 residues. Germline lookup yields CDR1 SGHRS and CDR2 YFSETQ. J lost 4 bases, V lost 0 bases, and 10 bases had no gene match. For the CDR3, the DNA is TGCGCCAGCAGCTTGGTGGGGACAGGGATGTCAAGAGAGACCCAGTACTTC. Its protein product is CASSLVGTGMSRETQYF.